These 4 T cell receptor beta chains came from one sample sequenced in a study of blood T cells in healthy people across ages. The second PCR ran roughly 6 to 11 cycles with a sample-barcoded 5' primer and J-beta primers. TCRdb recomputed calls from the 5' RACE reads with MiXCR, one row per CDR3 protein. The sample lists approximately 1,000,000 distinct CDR3 sequences, under 55% occurring once. Specimen: blood. Source of these receptors: a woman aged 55-70 years in good health.

This clonotype appeared a few times. The CDR3 DNA follows: TGCAGTGCTATCTCCGGGGGCAGGGAGACCCAGTACTTC. Protein product: CSAISGGRETQYF. This chain joins TRBV20-1 and TRBJ2-5; D tentatively reads TRBD1 or TRBD2 (6 bases each). This CDR3 spans 13 amino acids. Germline V gene sequence: CDR1 DFQATT, CDR2 SNEGSKA (reference sequence). Trimming took off 4 bases at V and 5 bases at J, with 14 bases between the two ends.

The chain employs TRBV10-3 and TRBJ2-7; 13 positions match TRBD2. The CDR3 spans 14 residues. V shed 6 bases, J shed 3 bases, and the junction held 2 bases outside the gene matches. Germline CDR1 reads ENHRY; CDR2 reads SYGVKD. CDR3 loop: CAIRGTSGNYEQYF. The CDR3 DNA reads TGTGCCATCAGGGGGACTAGCGGGAACTACGAGCAGTACTTC.

The V and J genes are TRBV7-2 and TRBJ2-4; 9 bases fit TRBD1. Germline lookup yields CDR1 SGHTA and CDR2 FQGNSA. The CDR3 extends over 15 amino acids. The V segment lost 3 bases and the J segment 4 bases; nucleotides outside the gene matches: 4. CDR3 nucleotides: TGTGCCAGCAGCTTTCCGGGACAGGGAAAAAACATTCAGTACTTC. Translated: CASSFPGQGKNIQYF.

The chain couples TRBV20-1 to TRBJ2-7; 12 positions agree with TRBD1. V was pared by 6 bases and J by 3 bases, with 9 bases of the junction left unmatched. CDR1 and CDR2 from the germline V gene are DFQATT and SNEGSKA (reference sequence). The CDR3 sequence is 15 residues long. The CDR3 DNA follows: TGCAGTGCGCGACGGGGGACAGGGGGCAACTACGAGCAGTACTTC. Translating gives CSARRGTGGNYEQYF.